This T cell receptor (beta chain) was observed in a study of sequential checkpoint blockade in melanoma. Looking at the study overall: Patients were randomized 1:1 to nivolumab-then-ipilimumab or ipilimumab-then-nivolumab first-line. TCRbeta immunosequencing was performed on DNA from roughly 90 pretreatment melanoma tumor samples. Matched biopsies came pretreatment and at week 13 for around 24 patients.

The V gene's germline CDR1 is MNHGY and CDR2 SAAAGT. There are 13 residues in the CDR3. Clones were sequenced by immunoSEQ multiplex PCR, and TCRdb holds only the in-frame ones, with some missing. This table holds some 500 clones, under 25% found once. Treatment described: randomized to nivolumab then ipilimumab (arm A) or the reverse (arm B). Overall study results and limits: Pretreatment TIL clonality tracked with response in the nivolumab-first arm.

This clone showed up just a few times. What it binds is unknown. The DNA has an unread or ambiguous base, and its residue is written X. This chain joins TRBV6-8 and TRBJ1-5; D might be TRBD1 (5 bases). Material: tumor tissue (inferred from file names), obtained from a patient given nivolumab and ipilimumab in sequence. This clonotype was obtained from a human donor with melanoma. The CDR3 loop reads CXSRDLSYQPQHF. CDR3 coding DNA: TGTRCCTCCCGGGACCTCAGTTATCAGCCCCAGCATTTT.